This T cell receptor beta chain was found in a study of Ad26.COV2.S vaccination and SARS-CoV-2 variants. V was cut by 4 bases and J by 5 bases, with 11 bases left in between. Germline CDR1 is GTSNPN and CDR2 is SVGIG (reference sequence). The CDR3 sequence is 12 residues long. Measured with immunoSEQ multiplex PCR; TCRdb has only the in-frame clones, and not every one. This sample has about 680,000 clones, with more than 80% found just once. The treatment denotes: 15 to 20 received Ad26.COV2.S at low or high dose, single or two shots; several received placebo; per-sample allocation not given. Samples came from day 63 after the first vaccine or placebo injection. An adult donor aged 18-55 years was enrolled in Boston. What was given as vaccine was an Ad26 vector encoding Wuhan-strain SARS-CoV-2 spike.

Sequences were derived from peripheral blood, sampled in a trial of Ad26.COV2.S vaccine versus placebo. This chain connects TRBV30 to TRBJ2-5; D gene ambiguous. The source of this sequence is a person between 18 and 59 years old who received the Ad26.COV2.S COVID-19 vaccine or a placebo. This CDR3 is CAWNRVWETQYF. DNA of the CDR3: TGTGCCTGGAATAGAGTTTGGGAGACCCAGTACTTC.